This entry lists 14 T cell receptor beta chains sequenced from one sample in a study of shared clonotypes between healthy human individuals. The table came from immunoSEQ multiplex PCR; TCRdb's copy has only in-frame clones and leaves some out. The sample lists 800,000 or so clones, 90% to 98% occurring once. Naive CD8 cells comprised CD45RO-negative, CCR7-positively selected cells, excluding terminally differentiated effector memory CD45RA+ cells. Sequencing was performed on naive CD8+ T cells sorted from blood. All receptors derive from a man aged 25-45 years in good health.

The chain links TRBV7-8 to TRBJ1-4, with 9 bases identical to TRBD1. The germline V gene has CDR1 SGHVS and CDR2 FQNEAQ. Trimming cost V 5 bases and J 7 bases; bases outside gene matches: 5. There are 14 residues in the CDR3. CDR3 bases: TGTGCCAGCAGCCGGGGACAGGGAGGTGAAAAACTGTTTTTT. Translated, it gives CASSRGQGGEKLFF.

The rearrangement joins TRBV10-3 to TRBJ2-7; TRBD2 matches at 7 bases. The CDR3 is made up of 16 amino acids. CDR1 is ENHRY and CDR2 is SYGVKD in the germline V gene. V dropped 0 bases and J dropped 2; count of bases not matched to a gene: 7. The CDR3 DNA reads as TGTGCCATCAGTGAGTCGATTCAGGCGGGGGCCTACGAGCAGTACTTC. Its translation is CAISESIQAGAYEQYF.

V is TRBV4-1 and J is TRBJ2-5, with 9 bases lining up with TRBD2. V lost 5 bases and J lost 9; bases outside the gene matches: 7. The CDR3 is 13 residues long. Germline lookup yields CDR1 MGHRA and CDR2 YSYEKL. The CDR3 reads CASSKGTSPAQYF. The CDR3, as DNA: TGCGCCAGCAGCAAAGGGACTAGCCCGGCCCAGTACTTC.

This rearrangement joins TRBV28 to TRBJ1-1; D call uncertain. With 3 bases removed from V and 4 bases from J, the gap between germline ends came to 6 bases. This CDR3 has 12 residues. The germline gives CDR1 MDHEN, CDR2 SYDVKM. The CDR3 DNA is TGTGCCAGCAGTTTCGAGGTCACTGAAGCTTTCTTT. Amino acids: CASSFEVTEAFF. The full variable domain, rest sourced from reference TRBV28 and TRBJ1-1, is DVKVTQSSRYLVKRTGEKVFLECVQDMDHENMFWYRQDPGLGLRLIYFSYDVKMKEKGDIPEGYSVSREKKERFSLILESASTNQTSMYLCASSFEVTEAFFGQGTRLTVV.

With regard to this clone: Other DNA sequences in this specimen translate into the identical CDR3. The V call is TRBV27, the J call TRBJ2-1; TRBD2 aligns across 8 bases. The trim removed 7 bases at V and 0 bases at J, leaving 2 bases unmatched. The CDR3 is made up of 14 amino acids. CDR1 and CDR2 from the germline V gene are MNHEY and SMNVEV (reference sequence). The CDR3 reads CASKSGSSYNEQFF. CDR3 DNA: TGTGCCAGCAAAAGCGGGAGCTCCTACAATGAGCAGTTCTTC.

The chain couples TRBV18 to TRBJ2-7, with 15 positions matching TRBD2. This CDR3 region has 15 residues. Germline CDR1 reads KGHSH; CDR2 reads LQKENI. Germline trimming cut 8 bases from V and 6 bases from J; bases unmatched to any gene: 8. The CDR3: CASHGLAGGPSEQYF. CDR3 bases: TGTGCCAGCCACGGACTAGCGGGAGGGCCTAGCGAGCAGTACTTC.

In regard to this clone: Germline and junction disagree at one end, which may indicate a read error. The CDR3, as DNA: TGCGCCAGCAGCGCCGGGACAACGAATGAAAAACTGTTTTTT. Amino acid sequence: CASSAGTTNEKLFF. V and J are TRBV5-1 and TRBJ1-4; possible D gene TRBD1, 6 bases. CDR3 size: 14 residues. The germline V gene encodes CDR1 SGHRS and CDR2 YFSETQ.

This chain connects TRBV27 to TRBJ2-3; no clear D. Trimming removed 5 bases at V and 4 bases at J, with 13 bases between. Germline V lookup: CDR1 MNHEY, CDR2 SMNVEV (reference sequence). This CDR3 is 14 amino acids long. Written as DNA, the CDR3 is TGTGCCAGCAGTGTTACCCCCTATCCAGATACGCAGTATTTT. It encodes CASSVTPYPDTQYF.

This chain joins TRBV7-7 and TRBJ2-3; D remains ambiguous. The germline V and J ends were trimmed by 0 bases and 2 bases, with 9 bases remaining between them. In germline, CDR1 is SSHAT, CDR2 FNYEAQ (reference sequence). This CDR3 contains 15 residues. The CDR3 sequence: CASSLASLPTDTQYF. DNA for the CDR3: TGTGCCAGCAGCTTAGCTAGCTTACCCACAGATACGCAGTATTTT.

The genes are TRBV10-3 and TRBJ2-2, with a possible D match to TRBD1 (5 bases). V was shortened by 1 base and J by 0 bases, with 9 bases between the two germline ends. Germline CDR1 is ENHRY and CDR2 is SYGVKD. The CDR3 sequence is 16 residues long. Written as DNA, the CDR3 is TGTGCCATCAGTGAGTTTGACAGTTCGAACACCGGGGAGCTGTTTTTT. Translated: CAISEFDSSNTGELFF.

The rearrangement uses TRBV4-3 and TRBJ2-1; D is uncertain. Germline V gene data show CDR1 as LGHNA and CDR2 as YSLEER. V was clipped by 5 bases and J by 6 bases, with 8 bases between them. This CDR3 is 12 amino acids long. The CDR3 region has the DNA TGCGCCAGCAGCTATTTTACCAATGAGCAGTTCTTC. It is translated as CASSYFTNEQFF.

The V gene is TRBV19, the J gene TRBJ2-7; D possibly uses TRBD1 or TRBD2 (5 bases each). Looked up from germline, CDR1 is LNHDA and CDR2 is SQIVND (reference sequence). This CDR3 region has 13 residues. The germline V and J ends were trimmed by 3 bases and 3 bases, with 9 bases remaining between them. The CDR3 DNA sequence: TGTGCCAGTAGTATTCGGGGCGGCTACGAGCAGTACTTC. It specifies CASSIRGGYEQYF.

The chain is built from TRBV28 and TRBJ1-4; 9 bases fit TRBD1. The CDR3 has 16 residues. With 4 bases clipped from V and 5 bases from J, the junction kept 8 bases outside the gene matches. Per germline, CDR1 MDHEN and CDR2 SYDVKM. The CDR3 nucleotides are TGTGCCAGCAGTTCCGCGGCGGGGACAGGGAATGAAAAACTGTTTTTT. Its protein product is CASSSAAGTGNEKLFF.

The chain couples TRBV10-2 to TRBJ1-4; D is ambiguous. The germline V gene has CDR1 WSHSY and CDR2 SAAADI. The CDR3 contains 15 residues. Trimming removed 2 bases at V and 8 bases at J, with 15 bases between. In nucleotides, the CDR3 is TGCGCCAGCAGTGAGCCGGACGTAGATACGGAAAAACTGTTTTTT. Protein product: CASSEPDVDTEKLFF.